Included here is one T cell receptor beta chain sequence, with context. Its antigen is not known. The data were obtained in a study of cytomegalovirus exposure and HLA in healthy donors. General observations from the study: Analyzed later, association rates of TCRs varied across HLA loci, with DRB1 most and HLA-C fewest. A list of about 180 TCR beta chains associated with cytomegalovirus was given. Several top significant clusters appeared, in a later analysis, to be linked to common viral pathogens.

Amplification used 60 Vbeta primers and 13 Jbeta primers. The repertoire was sequenced with immunoSEQ multiplex PCR; TCRdb's copy has only in-frame clones and lacks some. The sample has 200,000 to 250,000 clones; approximately 83% are singletons. Germline V CDR1 and CDR2: SGHDT, YYEEEE. V lost 1 base and J lost 10; bases outside the gene matches: 11. The CDR3 sequence is 15 residues long. Sequenced: PBMCs. The receptor's source is a woman aged 50 to 60 in good health and CMV-seropositive. The chain links TRBV5-6 to TRBJ2-3, with 8 bases fitting TRBD2. CDR3 DNA: TGTGCCAGCAGCTTGTTAGGCGGGGGGAAGGAGGCGCAGTATTTT. Translated, it gives CASSLLGGGKEAQYF.